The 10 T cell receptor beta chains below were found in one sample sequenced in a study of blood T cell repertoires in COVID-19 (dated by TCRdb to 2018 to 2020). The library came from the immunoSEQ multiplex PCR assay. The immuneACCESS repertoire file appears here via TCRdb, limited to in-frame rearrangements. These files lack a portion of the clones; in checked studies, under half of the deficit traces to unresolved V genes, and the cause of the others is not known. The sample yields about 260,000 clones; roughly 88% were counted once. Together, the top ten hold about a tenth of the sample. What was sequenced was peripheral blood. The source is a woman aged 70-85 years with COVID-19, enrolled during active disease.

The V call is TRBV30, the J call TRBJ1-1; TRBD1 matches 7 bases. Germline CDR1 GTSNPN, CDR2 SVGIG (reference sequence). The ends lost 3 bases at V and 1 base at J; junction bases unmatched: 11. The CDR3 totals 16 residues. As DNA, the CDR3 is TGTGCCTGGAGCAATATCCGGACAGGCCCGAACACTGAAGCTTTCTTT. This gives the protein CAWSNIRTGPNTEAFF.

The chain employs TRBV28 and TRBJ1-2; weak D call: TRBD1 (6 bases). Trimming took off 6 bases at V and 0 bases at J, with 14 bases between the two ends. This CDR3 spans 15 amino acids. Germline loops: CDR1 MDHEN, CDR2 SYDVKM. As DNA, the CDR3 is TGTGCCAGCAGATACACAGGGTCCTCTAACTATGGCTACACCTTC. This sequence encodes CASRYTGSSNYGYTF.

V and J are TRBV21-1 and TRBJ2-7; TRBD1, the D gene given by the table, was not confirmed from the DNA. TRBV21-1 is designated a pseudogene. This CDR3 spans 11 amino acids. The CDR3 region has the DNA TGTGCCAGCAGCAACCAGGGGGAGCAGTACTTC. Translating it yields CASSNQGEQYF.

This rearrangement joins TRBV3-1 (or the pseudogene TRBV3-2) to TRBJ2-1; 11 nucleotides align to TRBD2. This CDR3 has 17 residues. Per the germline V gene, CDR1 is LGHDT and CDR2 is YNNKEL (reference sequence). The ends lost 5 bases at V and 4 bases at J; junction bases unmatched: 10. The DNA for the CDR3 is TGTGCCAGCAGCGTAGAGCTAGCGGGAGGCATATACAATGAGCAGTTCTTC. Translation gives CASSVELAGGIYNEQFF.

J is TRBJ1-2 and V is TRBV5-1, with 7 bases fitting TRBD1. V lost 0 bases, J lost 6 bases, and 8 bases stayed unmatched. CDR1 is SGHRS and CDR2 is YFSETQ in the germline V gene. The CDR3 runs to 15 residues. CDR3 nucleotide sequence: TGCGCCAGCAGCTTGGTCGCGACAGGGATTGATGGCTACACCTTC. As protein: CASSLVATGIDGYTF.

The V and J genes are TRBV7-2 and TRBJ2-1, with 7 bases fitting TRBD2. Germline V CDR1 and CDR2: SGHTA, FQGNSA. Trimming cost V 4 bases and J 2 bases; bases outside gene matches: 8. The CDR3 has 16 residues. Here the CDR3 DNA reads TGTGCCAGCAGCTCGGTGAGCGGGAAGACCTACAATGAGCAGTTCTTC. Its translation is CASSSVSGKTYNEQFF. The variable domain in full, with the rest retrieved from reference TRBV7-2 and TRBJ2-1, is GAGVSQSPSNKVTEKGKDVELRCDPISGHTALYWYRQSLGQGLEFLIYFQGNSAPDKSGLPSDRFSAERTGGSVSTLTIQRTQQEDSAVYLCASSSVSGKTYNEQFFGPGTRLTVL.

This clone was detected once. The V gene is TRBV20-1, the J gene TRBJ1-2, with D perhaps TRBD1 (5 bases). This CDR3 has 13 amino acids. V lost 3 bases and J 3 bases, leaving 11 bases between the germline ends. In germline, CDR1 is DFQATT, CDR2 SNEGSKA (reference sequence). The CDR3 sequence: CSASSSGYYGYTF. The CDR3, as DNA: TGCAGTGCTAGTAGTTCAGGGTACTATGGCTACACCTTC.

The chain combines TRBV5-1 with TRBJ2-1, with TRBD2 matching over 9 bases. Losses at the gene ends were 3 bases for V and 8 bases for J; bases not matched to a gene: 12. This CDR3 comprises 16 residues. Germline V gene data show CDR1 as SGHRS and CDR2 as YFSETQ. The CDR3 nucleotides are TGCGCCAGCAGCTCTGGGACTAGCCGGGCGTTGTATGAGCAGTTCTTC. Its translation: CASSSGTSRALYEQFF.

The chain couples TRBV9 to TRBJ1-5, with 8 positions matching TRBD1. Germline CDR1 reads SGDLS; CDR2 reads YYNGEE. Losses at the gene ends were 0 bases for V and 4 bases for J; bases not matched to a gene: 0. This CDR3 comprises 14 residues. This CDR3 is CASSVGQGNQPQHF. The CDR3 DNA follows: TGTGCCAGCAGCGTAGGACAGGGGAATCAGCCCCAGCATTTT.

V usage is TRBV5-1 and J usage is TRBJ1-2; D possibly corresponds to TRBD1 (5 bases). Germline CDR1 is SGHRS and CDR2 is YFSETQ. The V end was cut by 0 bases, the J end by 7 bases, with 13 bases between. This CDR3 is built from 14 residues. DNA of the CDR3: TGCGCCAGCAGCTTGGATAGGTCAGGGTCTGGCTACACCTTC. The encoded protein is CASSLDRSGSGYTF.